Sequencing of this T cell receptor (beta chain) was carried out in a study of blood T cell repertoires in COVID-19. Study background: PBMCs, B-cell-depleted T cells, or T cells provided the cDNA or gDNA that made up the material.

Methods used by the authors: Estimation of nucleated cell counts relied on the amplification of reference gene primers. Method: immunoSEQ multiplex PCR; TCRdb's copy keeps in-frame clones and lacks some. V and J calls and clone size are those listed in that table; D and trimming were worked out from the DNA. The table lists almost 300,000 clones, about 88% of them singletons, with about 1.2% in the top ten. The V and J ends lost 5 bases and 7 bases, in that order; junction bases with no gene match: 6. Germline CDR1 reads MDHEN; CDR2 reads SYDVKM. This CDR3 is built from 14 residues. The sequence was obtained from a man between 65 and 79 years old with acute or convalescent COVID-19. The chain employs TRBV28 and TRBJ1-2, with TRBD1 matching over 11 bases. Material: peripheral blood. The CDR3 region has the DNA TGTGCCAGCAGTGGGACAGGGGGTGCGGTTGGCTACACCTTC. This encodes CASSGTGGAVGYTF.